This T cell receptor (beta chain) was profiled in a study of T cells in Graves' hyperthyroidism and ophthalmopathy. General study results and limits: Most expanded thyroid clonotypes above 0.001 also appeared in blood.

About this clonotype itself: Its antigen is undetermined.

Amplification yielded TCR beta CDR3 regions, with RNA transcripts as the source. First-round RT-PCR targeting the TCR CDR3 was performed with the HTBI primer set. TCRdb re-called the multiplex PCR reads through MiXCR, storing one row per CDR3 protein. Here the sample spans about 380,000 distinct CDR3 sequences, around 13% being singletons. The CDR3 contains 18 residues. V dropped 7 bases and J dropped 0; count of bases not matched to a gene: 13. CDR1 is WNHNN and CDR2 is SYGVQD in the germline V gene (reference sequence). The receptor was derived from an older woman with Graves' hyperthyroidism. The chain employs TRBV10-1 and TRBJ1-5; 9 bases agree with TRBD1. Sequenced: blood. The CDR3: CASNSPGQGVYSNQPQHF. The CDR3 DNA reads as TGCGCCAGCAACTCCCCGGGACAGGGAGTATATAGCAATCAGCCCCAGCATTTT.